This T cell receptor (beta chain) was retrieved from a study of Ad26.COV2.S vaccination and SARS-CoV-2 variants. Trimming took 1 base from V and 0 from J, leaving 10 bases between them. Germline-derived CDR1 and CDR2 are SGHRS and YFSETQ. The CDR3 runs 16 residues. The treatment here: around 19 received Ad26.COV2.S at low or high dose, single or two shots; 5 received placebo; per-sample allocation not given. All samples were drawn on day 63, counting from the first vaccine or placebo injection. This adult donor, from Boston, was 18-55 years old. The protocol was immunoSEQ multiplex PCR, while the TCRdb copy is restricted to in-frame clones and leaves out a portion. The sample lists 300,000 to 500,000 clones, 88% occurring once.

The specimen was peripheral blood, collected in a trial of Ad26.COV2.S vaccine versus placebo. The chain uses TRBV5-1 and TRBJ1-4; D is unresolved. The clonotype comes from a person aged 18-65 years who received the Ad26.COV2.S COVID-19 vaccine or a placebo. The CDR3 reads CASSLTSATTNEKLFF. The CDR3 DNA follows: TGCGCCAGCAGCTTGACCTCAGCGACAACTAATGAAAAACTGTTTTTT.